This T cell receptor (beta chain) was identified in a study of early T cells in non-severe SARS-CoV-2 infection. The CDR3 sequence is 15 residues long. V lost 1 base, J lost 2 bases, and 11 bases lay in between. Germline CDR1 reads DFQATT; CDR2 reads SNEGSKA (reference sequence). Using its own MiXCR run on the 5' RACE reads, TCRdb lists one record per CDR3 protein. The data hold about 61,000 distinct CDR3 sequences, with 12% observed a single time. This clonotype was sampled from an adult who was a healthcare worker with PCR-confirmed SARS-CoV-2 infection or an uninfected control (not recorded which). The donor label of this sample is uncertain. The chain carries TRBV20-1 and TRBJ2-2, with D unclear. Sequenced here: whole blood, sampled at baseline. The DNA for the CDR3 is TGCAGTGCTAGAGGTGGAACGTTCAACACCGGGGAGCTGTTTTTT. Its protein product is CSARGGTFNTGELFF.